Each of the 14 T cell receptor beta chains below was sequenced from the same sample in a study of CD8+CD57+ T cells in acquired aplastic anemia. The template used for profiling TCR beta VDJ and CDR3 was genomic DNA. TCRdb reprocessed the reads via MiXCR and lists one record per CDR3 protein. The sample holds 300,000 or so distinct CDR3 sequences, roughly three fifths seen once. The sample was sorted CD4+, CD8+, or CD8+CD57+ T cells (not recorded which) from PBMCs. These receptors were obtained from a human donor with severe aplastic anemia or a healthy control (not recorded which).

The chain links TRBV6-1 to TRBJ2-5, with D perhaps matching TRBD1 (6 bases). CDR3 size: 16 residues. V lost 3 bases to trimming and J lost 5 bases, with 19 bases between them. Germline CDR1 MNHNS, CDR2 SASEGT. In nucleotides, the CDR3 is TGTGCCAGCAGTGAGACTGTATCAGGACAGTTGGAGACCCAGTACTTC. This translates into CASSETVSGQLETQYF.

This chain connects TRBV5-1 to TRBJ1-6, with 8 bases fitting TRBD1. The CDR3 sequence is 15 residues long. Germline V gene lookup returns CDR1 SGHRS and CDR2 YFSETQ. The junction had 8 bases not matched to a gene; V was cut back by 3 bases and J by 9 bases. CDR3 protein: CASSSRQGQASPLHF. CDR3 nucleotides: TGCGCCAGCAGCTCCCGACAGGGACAGGCTTCACCCCTCCACTTT. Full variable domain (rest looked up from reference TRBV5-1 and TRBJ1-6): KAGVTQTPRYLIKTRGQQVTLSCSPISGHRSVSWYQQTPGQGLQFLFEYFSETQRNKGNFPGRFSGRQFSNSRSEMNVSTLELGDSALYLCASSSRQGQASPLHFGNGTRLTVT.

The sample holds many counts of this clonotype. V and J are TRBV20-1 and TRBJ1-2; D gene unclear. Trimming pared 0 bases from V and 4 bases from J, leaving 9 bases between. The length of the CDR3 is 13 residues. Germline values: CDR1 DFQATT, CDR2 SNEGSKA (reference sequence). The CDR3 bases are TGCAGTGCTAGAGATGGCACCTCCTATGGCTACACCTTC. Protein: CSARDGTSYGYTF.

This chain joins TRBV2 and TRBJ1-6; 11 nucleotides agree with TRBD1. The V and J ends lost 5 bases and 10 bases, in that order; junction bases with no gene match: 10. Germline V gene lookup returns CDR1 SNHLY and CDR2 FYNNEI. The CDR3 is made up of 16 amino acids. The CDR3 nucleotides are TGTGCCAGCAGTCCCAGGACAGGGGGCTTAGAGTCACCCCTCCACTTT. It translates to CASSPRTGGLESPLHF.

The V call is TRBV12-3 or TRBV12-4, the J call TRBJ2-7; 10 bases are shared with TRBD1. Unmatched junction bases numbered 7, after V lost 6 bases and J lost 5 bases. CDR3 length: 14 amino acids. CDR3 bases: TGTGCCAGCAGCCACTCGACAGGGGGCCACGAGCAGTACTTC. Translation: CASSHSTGGHEQYF.

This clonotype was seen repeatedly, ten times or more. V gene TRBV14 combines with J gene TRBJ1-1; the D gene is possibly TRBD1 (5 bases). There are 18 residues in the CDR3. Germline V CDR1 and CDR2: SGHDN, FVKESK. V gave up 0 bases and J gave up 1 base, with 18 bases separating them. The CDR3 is CASSQDRLGSQANTEAFF. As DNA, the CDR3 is TGTGCCAGCAGCCAAGATAGACTCGGTTCACAGGCGAACACTGAAGCTTTCTTT.

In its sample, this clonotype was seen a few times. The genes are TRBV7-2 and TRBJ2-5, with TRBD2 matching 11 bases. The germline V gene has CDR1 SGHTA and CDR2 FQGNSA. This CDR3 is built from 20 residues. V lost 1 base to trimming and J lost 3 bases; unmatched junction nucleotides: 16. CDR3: CASSLGRRLAGKVVEETQYF. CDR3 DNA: TGTGCCAGCAGCTTAGGTCGTCGACTAGCGGGGAAGGTAGTAGAAGAGACCCAGTACTTC. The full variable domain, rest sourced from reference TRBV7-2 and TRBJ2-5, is GAGVSQSPSNKVTEKGKDVELRCDPISGHTALYWYRQSLGQGLEFLIYFQGNSAPDKSGLPSDRFSAERTGGSVSTLTIQRTQQEDSAVYLCASSLGRRLAGKVVEETQYFGPGTRLLVL.

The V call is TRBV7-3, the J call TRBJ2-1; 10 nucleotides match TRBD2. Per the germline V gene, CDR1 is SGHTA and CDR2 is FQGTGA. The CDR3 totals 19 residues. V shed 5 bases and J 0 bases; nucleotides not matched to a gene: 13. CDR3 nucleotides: TGTGCCAGCAGCCAAGGAGCTAGCGGGAGTTTCCGCTCCTACAATGAGCAGTTCTTC. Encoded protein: CASSQGASGSFRSYNEQFF.

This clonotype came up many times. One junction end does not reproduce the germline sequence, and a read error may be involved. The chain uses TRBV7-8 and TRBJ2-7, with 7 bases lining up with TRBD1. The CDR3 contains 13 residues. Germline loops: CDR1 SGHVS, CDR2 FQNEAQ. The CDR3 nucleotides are TGTGCCAGCAGCTTATACGGTTCGACAGGGAAAAACTTC. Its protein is CASSLYGSTGKNF.

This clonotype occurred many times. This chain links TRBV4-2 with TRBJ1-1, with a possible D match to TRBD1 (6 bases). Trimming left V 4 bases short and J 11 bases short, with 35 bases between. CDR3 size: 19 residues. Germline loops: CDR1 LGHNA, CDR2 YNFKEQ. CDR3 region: CASSRASAQGAGSTGLAFF. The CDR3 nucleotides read TGTGCCAGCAGCCGAGCCAGTGCGCAGGGAGCTGGATCGACAGGTTTGGCTTTCTTT.

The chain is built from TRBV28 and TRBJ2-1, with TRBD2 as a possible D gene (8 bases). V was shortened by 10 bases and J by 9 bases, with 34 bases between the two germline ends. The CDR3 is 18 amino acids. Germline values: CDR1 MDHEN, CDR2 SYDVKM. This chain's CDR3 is CATPRDSATGGVIVEQFF. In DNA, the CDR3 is TGTGCCACACCACGGGACAGCGCCACCGGGGGGGTTATCGTTGAGCAGTTCTTC.

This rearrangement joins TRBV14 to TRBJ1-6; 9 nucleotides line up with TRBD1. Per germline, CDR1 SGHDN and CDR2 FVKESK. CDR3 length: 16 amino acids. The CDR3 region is CARKTGQGEGNSPLHF. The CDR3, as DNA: TGTGCTAGAAAGACGGGACAGGGAGAGGGTAATTCACCCCTCCACTTT. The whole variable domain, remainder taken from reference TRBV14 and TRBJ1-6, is EAGVTQFPSHSVIEKGQTVTLRCDPISGHDNLYWYRRVMGKEIKFLLHFVKESKQDESGMPNNRFLAERTGGTYSTLKVQPAELEDSGVYFCARKTGQGEGNSPLHFGNGTRLTVT.

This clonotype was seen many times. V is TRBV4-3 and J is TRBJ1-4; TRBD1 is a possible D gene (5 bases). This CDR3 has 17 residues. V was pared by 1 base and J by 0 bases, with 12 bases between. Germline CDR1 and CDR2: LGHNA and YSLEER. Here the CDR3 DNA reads TGCGCCAGCAGCCAAGGGGGGGGTGTTCCAACTAATGAAAAACTGTTTTTT. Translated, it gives CASSQGGGVPTNEKLFF.

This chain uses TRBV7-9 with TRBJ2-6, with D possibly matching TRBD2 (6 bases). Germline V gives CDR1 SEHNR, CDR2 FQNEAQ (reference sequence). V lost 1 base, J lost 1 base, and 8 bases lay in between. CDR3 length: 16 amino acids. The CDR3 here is CASSLGLVSGANVLTF. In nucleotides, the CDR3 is TGTGCCAGCAGCTTAGGACTAGTGTCTGGGGCCAACGTCCTGACTTTC.